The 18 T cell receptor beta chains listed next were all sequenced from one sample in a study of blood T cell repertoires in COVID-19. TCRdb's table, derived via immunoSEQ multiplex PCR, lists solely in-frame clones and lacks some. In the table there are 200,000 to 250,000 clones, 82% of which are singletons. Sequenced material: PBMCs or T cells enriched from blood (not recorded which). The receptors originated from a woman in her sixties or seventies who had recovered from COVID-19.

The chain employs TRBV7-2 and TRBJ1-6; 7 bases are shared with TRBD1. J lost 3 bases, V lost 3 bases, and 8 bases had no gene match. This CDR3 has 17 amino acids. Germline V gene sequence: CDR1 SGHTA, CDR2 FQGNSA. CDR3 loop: CASSLDGAGGYNSPLHF. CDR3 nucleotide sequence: TGTGCCAGCAGCTTGGACGGGGCAGGGGGCTATAATTCACCCCTCCACTTT.

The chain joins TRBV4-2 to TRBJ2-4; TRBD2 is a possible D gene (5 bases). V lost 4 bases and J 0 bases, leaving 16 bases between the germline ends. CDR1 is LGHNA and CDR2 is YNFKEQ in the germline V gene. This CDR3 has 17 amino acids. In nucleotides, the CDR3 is TGTGCCAGCAGCCTAGATGGGAGCCGCATAGCCAAAAACATTCAGTACTTC. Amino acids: CASSLDGSRIAKNIQYF.

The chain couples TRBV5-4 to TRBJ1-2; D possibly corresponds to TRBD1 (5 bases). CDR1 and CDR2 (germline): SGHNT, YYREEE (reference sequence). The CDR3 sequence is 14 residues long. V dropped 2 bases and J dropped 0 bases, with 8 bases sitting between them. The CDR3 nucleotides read TGTGCCAGCAGCTTCGGGGGGGCTAACTATGGCTACACCTTC. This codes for CASSFGGANYGYTF.

The CDR3 reads CASSFRTGELFF. CDR3 in DNA: TGTGCCAGCAGCTTCCGCACCGGGGAGCTGTTTTTT. The chain employs TRBV7-3 and TRBJ2-2; no reliable D call. Looked up from germline, CDR1 is SGHTA and CDR2 is FQGTGA. The CDR3 has 12 residues. Trimming took off 3 bases at V and 4 bases at J, with 3 bases between the two ends. The full variable domain, its missing parts supplied by reference TRBV7-3 and TRBJ2-2, is GAGVSQTPSNKVTEKGKYVELRCDPISGHTALYWYRQSLGQGPEFLIYFQGTGAADDSGLPNDRFFAVRPEGSVSTLKIQRTERGDSAVYLCASSFRTGELFFGEGSRLTVL.

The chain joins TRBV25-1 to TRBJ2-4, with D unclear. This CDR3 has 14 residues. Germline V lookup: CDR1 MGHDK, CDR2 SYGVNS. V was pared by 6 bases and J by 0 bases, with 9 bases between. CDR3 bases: TGTGCCAGCAGGGAAGGAGTAGCCAAAAACATTCAGTACTTC. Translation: CASREGVAKNIQYF. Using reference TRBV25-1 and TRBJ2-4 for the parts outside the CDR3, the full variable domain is EADIYQTPRYLVIGTGKKITLECSQTMGHDKMYWYQQDPGMELHLIHYSYGVNSTEKGDLSSESTVSRIRTEHFPLTLESARPSHTSQYLCASREGVAKNIQYFGAGTRLSVL.

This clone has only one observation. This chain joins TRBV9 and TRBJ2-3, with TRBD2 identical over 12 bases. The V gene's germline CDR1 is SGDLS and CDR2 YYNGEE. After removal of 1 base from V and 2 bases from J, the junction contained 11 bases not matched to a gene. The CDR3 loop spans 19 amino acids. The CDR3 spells CASSVSETSGSGFTDTQYF. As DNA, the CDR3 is TGTGCCAGCAGCGTATCTGAGACTAGCGGGAGTGGTTTCACAGATACGCAGTATTTT.

The CDR3 region has the DNA TGTGCCAGTAGTCGAGAGGCAGCCAGCAATCAGCCCCAGCATTTT. It is translated as CASSREAASNQPQHF. The chain combines TRBV19 with TRBJ1-5; D not certain. V lost 5 bases and J 1 base, leaving 12 bases between the germline ends. Germline V gives CDR1 LNHDA, CDR2 SQIVND (reference sequence). This CDR3 has 15 residues.

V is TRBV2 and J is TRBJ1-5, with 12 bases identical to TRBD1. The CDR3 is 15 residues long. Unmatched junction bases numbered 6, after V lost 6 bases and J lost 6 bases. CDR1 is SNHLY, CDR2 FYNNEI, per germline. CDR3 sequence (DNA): TGTGCCAGCAGGGTGGGACAGGGGGCTTCTCAGCCCCAGCATTTT. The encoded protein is CASRVGQGASQPQHF.

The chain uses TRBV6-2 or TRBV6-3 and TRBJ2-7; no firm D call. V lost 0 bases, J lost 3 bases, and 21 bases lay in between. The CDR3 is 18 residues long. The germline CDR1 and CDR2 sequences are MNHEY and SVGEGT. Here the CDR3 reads CASSYSRTNWVTIYEQYF. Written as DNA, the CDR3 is TGTGCCAGCAGTTACTCAAGAACCAACTGGGTGACAATCTACGAGCAGTACTTC.

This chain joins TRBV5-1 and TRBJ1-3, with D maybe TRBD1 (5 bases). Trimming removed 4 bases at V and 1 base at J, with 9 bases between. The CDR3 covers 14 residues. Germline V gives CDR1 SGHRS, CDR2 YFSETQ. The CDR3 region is CASSESGSGNTIYF. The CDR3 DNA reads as TGCGCCAGCAGCGAGTCAGGGTCTGGAAACACCATATATTTT.

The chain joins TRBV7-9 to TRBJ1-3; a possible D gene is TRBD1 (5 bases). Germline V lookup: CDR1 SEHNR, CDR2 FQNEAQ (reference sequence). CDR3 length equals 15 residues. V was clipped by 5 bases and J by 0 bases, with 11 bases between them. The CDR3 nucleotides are TGTGCCAGCAGCCTTGGGGGGATCTCTGGAAACACCATATATTTT. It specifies CASSLGGISGNTIYF.

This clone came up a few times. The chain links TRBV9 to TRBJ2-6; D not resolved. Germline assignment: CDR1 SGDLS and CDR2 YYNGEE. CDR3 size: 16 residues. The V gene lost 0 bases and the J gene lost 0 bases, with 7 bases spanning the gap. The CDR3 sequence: CASSVVESSGANVLTF. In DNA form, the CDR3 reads TGTGCCAGCAGCGTAGTCGAGAGCTCTGGGGCCAACGTCCTGACTTTC.

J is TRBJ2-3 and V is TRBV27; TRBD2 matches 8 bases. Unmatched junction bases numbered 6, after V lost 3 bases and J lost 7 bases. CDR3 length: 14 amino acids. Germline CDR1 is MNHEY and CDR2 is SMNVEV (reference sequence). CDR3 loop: CASSFKAGVNTQYF. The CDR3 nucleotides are TGTGCCAGCAGTTTTAAAGCGGGGGTGAATACGCAGTATTTT.

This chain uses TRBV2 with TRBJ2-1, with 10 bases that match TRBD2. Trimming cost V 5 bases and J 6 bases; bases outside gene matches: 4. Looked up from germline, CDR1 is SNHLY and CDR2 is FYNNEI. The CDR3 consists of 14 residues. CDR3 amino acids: CASSWLAGANEQFF. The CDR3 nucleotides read TGTGCCAGCAGTTGGCTAGCGGGAGCCAATGAGCAGTTCTTC.

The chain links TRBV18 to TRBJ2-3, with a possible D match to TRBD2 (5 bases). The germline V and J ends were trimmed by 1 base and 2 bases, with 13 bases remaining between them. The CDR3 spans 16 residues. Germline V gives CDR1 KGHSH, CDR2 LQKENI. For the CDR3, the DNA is TGTGCCAGCTCACCACGGGGTAGCGCCGTCACAGATACGCAGTATTTT. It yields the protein CASSPRGSAVTDTQYF.

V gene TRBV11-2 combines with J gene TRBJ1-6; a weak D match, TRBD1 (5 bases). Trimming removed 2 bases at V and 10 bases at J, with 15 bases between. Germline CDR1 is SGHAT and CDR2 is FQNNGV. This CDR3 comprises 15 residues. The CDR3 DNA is TGTGCCAGCAGCTTAACGGCAGGACAACCCTCACCCCTCCACTTT. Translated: CASSLTAGQPSPLHF.

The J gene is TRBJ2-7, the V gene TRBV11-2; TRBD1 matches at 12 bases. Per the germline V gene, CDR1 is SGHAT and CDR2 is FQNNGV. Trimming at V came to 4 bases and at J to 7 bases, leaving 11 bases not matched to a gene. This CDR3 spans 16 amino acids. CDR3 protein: CASSSSRDRGLGEQYF. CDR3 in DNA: TGTGCCAGCAGCTCCAGCCGGGACAGGGGGCTGGGGGAGCAGTACTTC.

CDR3 in amino acids: CASSLDLGGYAYNEQFF. The CDR3 nucleotides read TGTGCCAGCAGCTTGGATTTGGGCGGGTACGCCTACAATGAGCAGTTCTTC. The chain uses TRBV5-4 and TRBJ2-1, with D perhaps matching TRBD2 (5 bases). V lost 0 bases and J lost 2, with 15 bases in between. The CDR3 has 17 amino acids. Germline values: CDR1 SGHNT, CDR2 YYREEE (reference sequence).